The 2 T cell receptor beta chains listed next were all sequenced from one sample in a study of T cell changes during pregnancy in multiple sclerosis. TCRdb's table, derived via immunoSEQ multiplex PCR, lists solely in-frame clones and lacks some. Here the sample spans tens of thousands of clones, around nine tenths being singletons. The sequencing used CD4+ T cells from peripheral blood mononuclear cells, collected before pregnancy. These receptors came from a female donor with multiple sclerosis, enrolled in a pregnancy study.

The J gene is TRBJ1-2, the V gene TRBV9, with 11 bases that match TRBD1. With 3 bases clipped from V and 8 bases from J, the junction kept 6 bases outside the gene matches. The CDR3 spans 14 residues. CDR1 SGDLS and CDR2 YYNGEE come from the germline V gene. CDR3 sequence reads: CASSAADRGHGYTF. Written as DNA, the CDR3 is TGTGCCAGCAGCGCGGCGGACAGGGGGCACGGCTACACCTTC. The whole variable domain, remainder taken from reference TRBV9 and TRBJ1-2, is DSGVTQTPKHLITATGQRVTLRCSPRSGDLSVYWYQQSLDQGLQFLIQYYNGEERAKGNILERFSAQQFPDLHSELNLSSLELGDSALYFCASSAADRGHGYTFGSGTRLTVV.

The CDR3 is CASSTQREFFF. The CDR3 nucleotides read TGTGCCAGCAGCACCCAGCGGGAGTTCTTCTTC. The chain is built from TRBV5-4 and TRBJ2-1; TRBD2 agrees at 8 bases. With 4 bases clipped from V and 16 bases from J, the junction kept 7 bases outside the gene matches. Per the germline V gene, CDR1 is SGHNT and CDR2 is YYREEE (reference sequence). This CDR3 is 11 amino acids long.